The rows below give T cell receptor beta chains drawn from one sample of a study of cytomegalovirus exposure and HLA in healthy donors. TCRdb's copy holds only in-frame clones and misses some; the assay was immunoSEQ multiplex PCR. The table records roughly 200,000 clones, roughly 80% of them present only once. Sequencing input: PBMCs. These receptors all stem from a woman aged 30 to 39 in good health and CMV-seropositive. Each CDR3 is given with its conserved first and last residue. The D gene is left open where the match is weak. Size tells how often a clone was seen (once, few, many) or the class of an expanded clone, and some rows leave it out.

V gene,clone size,D gene,J gene,CDR3 DNA,CDR3 protein
TRBV10-3,few,TRBD2,TRBJ2-5,TGTGCCATCAGTGCGACTAGCGGGAGGGAGACCCAGTACTTC,CAISATSGRETQYF
TRBV4-3,NA,TRBD2,TRBJ2-3,TGCGCCAGCAGCCAAGAGAGTAGCGGGACCACAGATACGCAGTATTTT,CASSQESSGTTDTQYF
TRBV9,NA,NA,TRBJ1-2,TGTGCCAGCAGCCAAGGGGGGGGAGAGGGCTATGGCTACACCTTC,CASSQGGGEGYGYTF
TRBV19,NA,TRBD1,TRBJ2-2,TGTGCCAGTAGTGACCCCCGCGGACAGGTTTACACCGGGGAGCTGTTTTTT,CASSDPRGQVYTGELFF
TRBV9,NA,NA,TRBJ1-1,TGTGCCAGCAGCGTAGCAGGGGCCGCTGAAGCTTTCTTT,CASSVAGAAEAFF
TRBV18,NA,TRBD1,TRBJ2-3,TGTGCCAGCTCACTGACAGGGATGGGGACCACAGATACGCAGTATTTT,CASSLTGMGTTDTQYF
TRBV19,NA,NA,TRBJ1-5,TGTGCCAGTAGTATCCAGGGTGGGGCTCAGCCCCAGCATTTT,CASSIQGGAQPQHF
TRBV27,once,NA,TRBJ1-4,TGTGCCAGCAGTCCCAGACAGTATAAGCCAGGAGAAAAACTGTTTTTT,CASSPRQYKPGEKLFF
TRBV6-1,NA,NA,TRBJ1-1,TGTGCCAGCAGTGCCTATTCCGGACTTGAAGCTTTCTTT,CASSAYSGLEAFF
TRBV7-9,few,TRBD2,TRBJ2-7,TGTGCCAGCAGCTTAATCCTAGCGGAAAACTACGAGCAGTACTTC,CASSLILAENYEQYF
TRBV9,NA,TRBD1,TRBJ1-2,TGTGCCAGCACCAAAATGGGACAGGGAATCTATGGCTACACCTTC,CASTKMGQGIYGYTF
TRBV7-3,NA,NA,TRBJ1-1,TGTGCCAGCAGCTCCTTCTCCCTTCTGAACACTGAAGCTTTCTTT,CASSSFSLLNTEAFF
TRBV25-1,NA,NA,TRBJ1-3,TGTGCCAGCAGTGCACCAGGGAACTCTGGAAACACCATATATTTT,CASSAPGNSGNTIYF
TRBV27,NA,TRBD2,TRBJ2-7,TGTGCCAGCAGTTTATCGTTTGTAGCGGGGGGGCCCAACTTCTACGAGCAGTACTTC,CASSLSFVAGGPNFYEQYF
TRBV5-1,NA,TRBD1,TRBJ1-1,TGCGCCAGCAGCGCTTGGACAGGACTGAACACTGAAGCTTTCTTT,CASSAWTGLNTEAFF
TRBV6-6,NA,TRBD2,TRBJ2-2,TGTGCCAGCAGTTCACCGGGACTAACGAACACCGGGGAGCTGTTTTTT,CASSSPGLTNTGELFF
TRBV4-3,NA,TRBD1,TRBJ2-5,TGCGCCAGCAGCCTTCGGACAGGCGGTTTAGTGGAGACCCAGTACTTC,CASSLRTGGLVETQYF
TRBV6-4,few,NA,TRBJ2-2,TGTGCCAGCAGTGACTCCCCCGACACCGGGGAGCTGTTTTTT,CASSDSPDTGELFF
TRBV10-3,NA,TRBD1,TRBJ2-7,TGTGCCATCAAAGGGGGCAGCTCCTACGAGCAGTACTTC,CAIKGGSSYEQYF
TRBV7-3,few,TRBD2,TRBJ2-5,TGTGCCAGCAGCTTCAGGGGCGGGAGGGCTGGAGAGACCCAGTACTTC,CASSFRGGRAGETQYF
TRBV18,NA,TRBD1,TRBJ2-3,TGTGCCAGCTCACCGCCTACGGGACAGGGGGGCACAGATACGCAGTATTTT,CASSPPTGQGGTDTQYF
TRBV28,NA,TRBD2,TRBJ2-5,TGTGCCAGCAGTTTCGGCGGGAGCCAGACCCAGTACTTC,CASSFGGSQTQYF
TRBV5-1,NA,NA,TRBJ1-5,TGCGCCAGCAGCTTGGCAGGGATAGGCAATCAGCCCCAGCATTTT,CASSLAGIGNQPQHF
TRBV27,NA,TRBD2,TRBJ2-3,TGTGCCAGCAGCCGAACTAGCGGGAGGGGGGGCACAGATACGCAGTATTTT,CASSRTSGRGGTDTQYF
TRBV7-9,NA,TRBD1,TRBJ2-1,TGTGCCAGCAGCTTAGGTTCCGGGACAGCAAGCTCCTACAATGAGCAGTTCTTC,CASSLGSGTASSYNEQFF
TRBV6-5,NA,TRBD2,TRBJ2-5,TGTGCCAGCAGTTACTCGAGGTGGGGGGGCCAAGAGACCCAGTACTTC,CASSYSRWGGQETQYF
TRBV7-3,NA,NA,TRBJ2-2,TGTGCCAGCAGCCCCCCCGGACAGTCCGGGGAGCTGTTTTTT,CASSPPGQSGELFF
TRBV28,NA,TRBD2,TRBJ2-2,TGTGCCAGCAGTTTAAGGCGTCGGGGAGGGAATATCGGGGAGCTGTTTTTT,CASSLRRRGGNIGELFF
TRBV6-1,few,TRBD2,TRBJ2-7,TGTGCCAGCAGTGAAAGAACTAGCGGGAGTCTATCCTACGAGCAGTACTTC,CASSERTSGSLSYEQYF
TRBV7-9,few,NA,TRBJ2-7,TGTGCCAGCAGCTCTAGTGGCCCAACCTACGAGCAGTACTTC,CASSSSGPTYEQYF
TRBV18,NA,TRBD1,TRBJ1-2,TGTGCCAGCTCACCACTGCCCCAGGGGGCGCAGGACTATGGCTACACCTTC,CASSPLPQGAQDYGYTF
TRBV7-9,NA,NA,TRBJ1-1,TGTGCCAGCACCTGGGGGGGTGGGACTGAAGCTTTCTTT,CASTWGGGTEAFF
TRBV5-6,NA,NA,TRBJ2-1,TGTGCCAGCAGCTTGGGAGGGCTAGCCCCGGACCGCTCCTACAATGAGCAGTTCTTC,CASSLGGLAPDRSYNEQFF
TRBV4-1,NA,TRBD2,TRBJ2-1,TGCGCCAGCAGCCGCCAACTAGCGGGAGGTATCAATGAGCAGTTCTTC,CASSRQLAGGINEQFF
TRBV6-4,NA,TRBD2,TRBJ2-1,TGTGCCAGCAGTCTGACTAGCGGGGGCTACAATGAGCAGTTCTTC,CASSLTSGGYNEQFF
TRBV5-1,NA,NA,TRBJ2-5,TGCGCCAGCAGCAGATCCCGGGACAAAGAGACCCAGTACTTC,CASSRSRDKETQYF
TRBV9,once,NA,TRBJ2-7,TGTGCCAGCAGCGTTGACAGCCCCTACGAGCAGTACTTC,CASSVDSPYEQYF
TRBV28,once,TRBD1,TRBJ1-3,TGTGCCAGCAGTGATTTAAGGGACAGGGGTTCTGGAAACACCATATATTTT,CASSDLRDRGSGNTIYF
TRBV7-9,NA,NA,TRBJ2-3,TGTGCCAGCAGCTTAGTCGGGGGAGATACGCAGTATTTT,CASSLVGGDTQYF
TRBV27,NA,NA,TRBJ1-2,TGTGCCAGCAGTTTGGGGGGGACACTTAACTATGGCTACACCTTC,CASSLGGTLNYGYTF
TRBV30,NA,NA,TRBJ2-5,TGTGCCTGGAGTGTACAGGCCCAAGAGACCCAGTACTTC,CAWSVQAQETQYF
TRBV5-1,NA,TRBD1,TRBJ1-6,TGCGCCAGCAGACCCGGACAGGGGAATTCACCCCTCCACTTT,CASRPGQGNSPLHF
TRBV7-6,NA,TRBD1,TRBJ2-7,TGTGCCAGCAGCTTAGGGACAGGTCGATACGAGCAGTACTTC,CASSLGTGRYEQYF
TRBV15,NA,NA,TRBJ1-4,TGTGCCACCAGCATCGACAGGAGTACTAATGAAAAACTGTTTTTT,CATSIDRSTNEKLFF
TRBV4-3,NA,TRBD1,TRBJ1-1,TGCGCCAGCAGCCACCTGGGACAGGGGGAAACTGAAGCTTTCTTT,CASSHLGQGETEAFF
TRBV5-1,few,TRBD2,TRBJ2-7,TGCGCCAGCAGCATTAGCGGGAGGGCCCTCGAGCAGTACTTC,CASSISGRALEQYF
TRBV29-1,NA,TRBD2,TRBJ2-7,TGCAGCGTTGAACGGACTAGCGGTGATTCCTACGAGCAGTACTTC,CSVERTSGDSYEQYF
TRBV29-1,few,NA,TRBJ1-4,TGCAGCGCCCTGGGCGCAACTAATGAAAAACTGTTTTTT,CSALGATNEKLFF
TRBV6-6,NA,TRBD1,TRBJ2-2,TGTGCCAGCAGTTACTTCGGACAGGGAGGCGGGGAGCTGTTTTTT,CASSYFGQGGGELFF